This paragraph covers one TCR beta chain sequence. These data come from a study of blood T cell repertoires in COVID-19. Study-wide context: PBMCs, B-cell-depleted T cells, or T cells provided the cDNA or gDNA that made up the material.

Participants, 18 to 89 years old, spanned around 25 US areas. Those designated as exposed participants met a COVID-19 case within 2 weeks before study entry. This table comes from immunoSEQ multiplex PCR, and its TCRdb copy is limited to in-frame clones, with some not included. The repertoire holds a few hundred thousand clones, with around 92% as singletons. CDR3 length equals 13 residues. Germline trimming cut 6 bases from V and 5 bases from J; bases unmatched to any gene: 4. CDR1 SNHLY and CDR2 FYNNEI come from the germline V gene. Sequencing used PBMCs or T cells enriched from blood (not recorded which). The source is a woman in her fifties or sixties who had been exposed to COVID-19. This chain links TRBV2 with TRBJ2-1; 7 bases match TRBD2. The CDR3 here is CASSAGAHNEQFF. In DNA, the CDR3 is TGTGCCAGCAGCGCGGGAGCCCACAATGAGCAGTTCTTC.